A single T cell receptor (beta chain) is shown here with its context. V was cut by 4 bases and J by 6 bases, with 15 bases left in between. CDR1 is MNHEY, CDR2 SMNVEV, per germline (reference sequence). The CDR3 contains 15 residues. Through a sample-barcoded 5' primer and a J-beta primer mix, a second PCR was run for about 7 to 12 cycles. TCRdb reprocessed the 5' RACE reads via MiXCR and lists one record per CDR3 protein. The sample records around 820,000 distinct CDR3 sequences, more than 20% being singletons. The data derive from a study of blood T cells in healthy people across ages. A further study also used this sample, focusing on T cells of mothers and their children. That paper states: It was related mother-child pairs that showed slightly higher overlap than unrelated pairs, without reaching significance.

Sequenced material: blood. This sequence was found in a boy younger than 18 in good health. This chain connects TRBV27 to TRBJ1-4; possible D gene TRBD1, 5 bases. The DNA of the CDR3 is TGTGCCAGCAGTTCCAAAGGGACCTGGGATGAAAAACTGTTTTTT. Protein sequence: CASSSKGTWDEKLFF.